This section outlines one TCR beta chain sequence together with its context. Its antigen is not identified. These data belong to a study of radiotherapy plus CTLA-4 blockade in lung cancer. Study context: Objective responses arose in about 18% of patients, and under 40% experienced disease control.

This CDR3 contains 12 residues. Germline lookup yields CDR1 SGHVS and CDR2 FNYEAQ. V lost 5 bases and J 1 base, leaving 5 bases between the germline ends. Sequenced by immunoSEQ multiplex PCR; TCRdb stores in-frame clones only, minus some. The top ten clones hold 2.5% to 3.5% of a sample with about 110,000 clones, around 84% of them seen once. The study treated chemo-refractory metastatic non-small-cell lung cancer patients with focal radiation plus ipilimumab CTLA-4 blockade. Study-wide results and caveats: Expansion of tumor-derived TCR clones was observed in blood after radiotherapy plus ipilimumab. Alongside interferon-beta, early blood T cell clone dynamics were reportedly the best predictor of response.

This sample comprised peripheral blood, obtained from a patient treated with radiotherapy plus ipilimumab. The chain combines TRBV7-6 with TRBJ1-1; D remains unclear. The sequence was collected from a human donor with non-small cell lung cancer that progressed on radiotherapy plus ipilimumab. Some clones in this sample may be carry-over from other donors' samples. CDR3 loop: CASSPANTEAFF. CDR3 nucleotide sequence: TGTGCCAGCAGCCCGGCGAACACTGAAGCTTTCTTT.